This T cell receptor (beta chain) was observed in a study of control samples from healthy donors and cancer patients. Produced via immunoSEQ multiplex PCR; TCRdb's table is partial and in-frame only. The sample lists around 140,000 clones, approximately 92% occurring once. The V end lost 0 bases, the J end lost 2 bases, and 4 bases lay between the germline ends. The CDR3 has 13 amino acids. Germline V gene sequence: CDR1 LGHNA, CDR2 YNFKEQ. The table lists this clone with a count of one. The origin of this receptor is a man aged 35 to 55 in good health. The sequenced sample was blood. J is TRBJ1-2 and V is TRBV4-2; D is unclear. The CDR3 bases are TGTGCCAGCAGCCAAGAAGGGAACTATGGCTACACCTTC. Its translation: CASSQEGNYGYTF.